These T cell receptor beta chains were read from a single sample in a study of blood T cell repertoires in COVID-19. Data came from immunoSEQ multiplex PCR; TCRdb stores just in-frame clones and leaves some out. The sample carries nearly 90,000 clones, about 90% recorded once. The sequenced material came from peripheral blood. The receptors were gathered from a man aged 80 or over with acute or convalescent COVID-19. Both conserved end residues are part of each CDR3. A D gene is named only where the DNA matches it firmly. Clone sizes are given selectively: once, few, many, or a class where the clone is expanded.

V gene,CDR3 length,D gene,J gene,clone size,CDR3 DNA,CDR3 protein
TRBV7-2,15,TRBD2,TRBJ2-7,NA,TGTGCCAGCAGCTTAGTAGCGGGAGGGTTTTACGAGCAGTACTTC,CASSLVAGGFYEQYF
TRBV5-1,14,TRBD2,TRBJ2-5,NA,TGCGCCAGCAGCTTAGCGGGGGGGCAAGAGACCCAGTACTTC,CASSLAGGQETQYF
TRBV28,15,TRBD1,TRBJ2-5,NA,TGTGCCAGCAGTTTCAGGGGGCGAGTCCAAGAGACCCAGTACTTC,CASSFRGRVQETQYF
TRBV7-3,13,TRBD1,TRBJ1-2,few,TGTGCCAGCAGCTTGGGACAGGGGTATGGCTACACCTTC,CASSLGQGYGYTF
TRBV28,15,TRBD1,TRBJ2-4,NA,TGTGCCAGCAGTTTATCCGCGACAGGGAAAAGGCTGGAGTACTTC,CASSLSATGKRLEYF
TRBV6-6,13,TRBD1,TRBJ2-7,NA,TGTGCCAGCAATCCCGGGACAGTGCAGCGGCAGTACTTC,CASNPGTVQRQYF
TRBV12-3/TRBV12-4,11,NA,TRBJ1-1,NA,TGTGCCAGCAGTCCCGGGGTCGGAGCTTTCTTT,CASSPGVGAFF
TRBV7-9,15,TRBD2,TRBJ2-4,NA,TGTGCCAGCAGCTTAGGTCTCGGGGGAGGGGACATTCAGTACTTC,CASSLGLGGGDIQYF
TRBV19,14,NA,TRBJ1-1,NA,TGTGCCAGTAGTCTCTTAGGCGGGAGCACTGAAGCTTTCTTT,CASSLLGGSTEAFF
TRBV9,13,NA,TRBJ1-2,NA,TGTGCCAGCAGCGTACAGGGAAACTATGGCTACACCTTC,CASSVQGNYGYTF
TRBV9,16,NA,TRBJ2-3,once,TGTGCCAGCAGCGTAGAGACTGGCGGAAGCACAGATACGCAGTATTTT,CASSVETGGSTDTQYF
TRBV9,13,TRBD1,TRBJ1-2,once,TGTGCCAGCAGCACCACAGGGGGCTGGGGCTACACCTTC,CASSTTGGWGYTF
TRBV9,16,TRBD1,TRBJ1-6,NA,TGTGCCAGCAGCACGTGGGACCAGGGGGGCAATTCACCCCTCCACTTT,CASSTWDQGGNSPLHF
TRBV29-1,13,NA,TRBJ2-2,NA,TGCAGCGTTTCGTGGGGCAACACCGGGGAGCTGTTTTTT,CSVSWGNTGELFF
TRBV6-5,13,NA,TRBJ1-5,NA,TGTGCCAGCAGTTACCTGCGAGCTCAGCCCCAGCATTTT,CASSYLRAQPQHF
TRBV2,13,NA,TRBJ2-7,NA,TGTGCCAGCAGTGACTACTCGCGCTACGAGCAGTACTTC,CASSDYSRYEQYF
TRBV5-1,15,NA,TRBJ1-5,few,TGCGCCAGCAGCTTGATCGGGGGGCAAAATCAGCCCCAGCATTTT,CASSLIGGQNQPQHF
TRBV6-5,14,TRBD1,TRBJ1-2,NA,TGTGCCAGCAGTCCGTGGGACAGGGTGCATGGCTACACCTTC,CASSPWDRVHGYTF
TRBV3-1/TRBV3-2,14,NA,TRBJ1-1,NA,TGTGCCAGCAGCCAAGATCAGGGGCATACTGAAGCTTTCTTT,CASSQDQGHTEAFF
TRBV5-1,14,NA,TRBJ2-1,NA,TGCGCCAGCAGCGACCTCCTAGCGAACAATGAGCAGTTCTTC,CASSDLLANNEQFF
TRBV3-1/TRBV3-2,16,NA,TRBJ1-2,NA,TGTGCCAGCAGCCCCGGTTGGTACGGGGATAAAAGTGGCTACACCTTC,CASSPGWYGDKSGYTF
TRBV29-1,15,TRBD2,TRBJ2-1,NA,TGCAGCGCCATCCCACTCACGGGGGGCTACAATGAGCAGTTCTTC,CSAIPLTGGYNEQFF
TRBV6-2/TRBV6-3,13,NA,TRBJ1-5,NA,TGTGCCAGCAGTTACATGGGCAGTCAGCCCCAGCATTTT,CASSYMGSQPQHF
TRBV6-6,12,TRBD1,TRBJ1-1,NA,TGTGCCAGCAACCAACAGGGGTTTGAAGCTTTCTTT,CASNQQGFEAFF
TRBV6-5,15,NA,TRBJ2-1,NA,TGTGCCAGCACCGAGGGGGATTGGGTGTACAATGAGCAGTTCTTC,CASTEGDWVYNEQFF
TRBV4-3,19,TRBD2,TRBJ2-3,NA,TGCGCCAGCAGCCAAATCTGGTCAGCGGGTAGCGGGAGTGCAGATACGCAGTATTTT,CASSQIWSAGSGSADTQYF
TRBV19,14,NA,TRBJ1-1,NA,TGTGCCAGTAGTATGGCCGGGGTGAACACTGAAGCTTTCTTT,CASSMAGVNTEAFF
TRBV9,16,TRBD1,TRBJ2-2,NA,TGTGCCAGCACCATTGGACAGGGAGCTCACACCGGGGAGCTGTTTTTT,CASTIGQGAHTGELFF
TRBV19,13,TRBD1,TRBJ1-2,few,TGTGCCAGTGGACAGGCCTTAAACTATGGCTACACCTTC,CASGQALNYGYTF
TRBV13,15,TRBD2,TRBJ2-6,NA,TGTGCCAGCAGTCCCGGGGGGACGGGGGCCAACGTCCTGACTTTC,CASSPGGTGANVLTF
TRBV29-1,13,NA,TRBJ1-1,NA,TGCAGCGTTGAACGGGGGGCACGGACTGAAGCTTTCTTT,CSVERGARTEAFF
TRBV18,13,NA,TRBJ2-7,NA,TGTGCCAGCTCACCGTTTCCTGGAGACGAGCAGTACTTC,CASSPFPGDEQYF
TRBV11-3,14,NA,TRBJ2-3,NA,TGTGCCAGCAGCTTACAGGGAAGGGCAGATACGCAGTATTTT,CASSLQGRADTQYF
TRBV6-5,15,TRBD2,TRBJ2-7,NA,TGTGCCAGCAGTTACGCGGGAGGGCCCCTTCACGAGCAGTACTTC,CASSYAGGPLHEQYF
TRBV3-1/TRBV3-2,12,NA,TRBJ2-7,NA,TGTGCCAGCAGCCAGCGCCCCTACGAGCAGTACTTC,CASSQRPYEQYF
TRBV6-1,16,TRBD2,TRBJ2-7,NA,TGTGCCAGCAGTGAAGTACTAGCGCTTAGCTCCTACGAGCAGTACTTC,CASSEVLALSSYEQYF